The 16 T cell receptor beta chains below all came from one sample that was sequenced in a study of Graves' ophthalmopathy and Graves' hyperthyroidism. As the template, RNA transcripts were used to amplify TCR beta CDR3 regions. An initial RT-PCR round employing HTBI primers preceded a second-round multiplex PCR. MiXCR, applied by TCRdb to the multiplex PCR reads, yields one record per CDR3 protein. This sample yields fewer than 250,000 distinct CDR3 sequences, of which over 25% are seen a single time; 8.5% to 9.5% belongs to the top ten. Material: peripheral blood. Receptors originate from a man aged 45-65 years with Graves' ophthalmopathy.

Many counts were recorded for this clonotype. The CDR3 loop is CATSGYRETGELFF. The CDR3, as DNA: TGTGCCACCAGTGGTTACAGGGAAACCGGGGAGCTGTTTTTT. The chain combines TRBV24-1 with TRBJ2-2, with D tentatively TRBD1 (6 bases). The CDR3 length is 14 residues. Germline V gene sequence: CDR1 KGHDR, CDR2 SFDVKD. Trimming left V 5 bases short and J 5 bases short, with 11 bases between.

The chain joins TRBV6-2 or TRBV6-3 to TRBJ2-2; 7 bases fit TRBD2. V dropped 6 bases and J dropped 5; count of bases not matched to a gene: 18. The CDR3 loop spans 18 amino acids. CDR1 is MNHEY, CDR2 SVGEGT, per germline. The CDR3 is CASSQFLRREGWTGELFF. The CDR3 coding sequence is TGTGCCAGCAGCCAGTTCCTGAGGAGGGAGGGGTGGACCGGGGAGCTGTTTTTT.

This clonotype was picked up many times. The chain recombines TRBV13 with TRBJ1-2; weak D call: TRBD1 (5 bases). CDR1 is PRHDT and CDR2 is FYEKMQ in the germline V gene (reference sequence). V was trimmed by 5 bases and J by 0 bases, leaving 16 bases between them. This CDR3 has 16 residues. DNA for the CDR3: TGTGCCAGCAGCCCCCGGGGGGGAAGAACTAACTATGGCTACACCTTC. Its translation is CASSPRGGRTNYGYTF.

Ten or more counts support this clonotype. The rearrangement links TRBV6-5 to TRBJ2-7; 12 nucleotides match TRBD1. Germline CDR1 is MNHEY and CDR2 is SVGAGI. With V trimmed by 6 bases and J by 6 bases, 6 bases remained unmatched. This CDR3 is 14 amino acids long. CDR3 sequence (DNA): TGTGCCAGCAGACCCGGGACAGGGGGCACCGAGCAGTACTTC. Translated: CASRPGTGGTEQYF.

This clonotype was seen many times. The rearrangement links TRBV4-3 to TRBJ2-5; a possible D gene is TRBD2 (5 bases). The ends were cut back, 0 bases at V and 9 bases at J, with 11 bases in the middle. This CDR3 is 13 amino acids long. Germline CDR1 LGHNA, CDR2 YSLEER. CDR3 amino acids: CASSQEPGTAQYF. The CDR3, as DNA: TGCGCCAGCAGCCAAGAGCCGGGAACGGCCCAGTACTTC.

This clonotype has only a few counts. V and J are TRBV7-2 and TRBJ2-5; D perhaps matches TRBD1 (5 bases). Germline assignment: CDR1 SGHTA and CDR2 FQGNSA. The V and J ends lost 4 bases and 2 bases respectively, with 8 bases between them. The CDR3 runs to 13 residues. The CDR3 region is CASSYQGQETQYF. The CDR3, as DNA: TGTGCCAGCAGCTATCAGGGACAAGAGACCCAGTACTTC.

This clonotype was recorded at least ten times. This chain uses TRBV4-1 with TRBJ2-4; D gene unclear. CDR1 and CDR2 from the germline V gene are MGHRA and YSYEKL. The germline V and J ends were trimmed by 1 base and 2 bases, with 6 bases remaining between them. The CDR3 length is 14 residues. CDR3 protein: CASSQAGSKNIQYF. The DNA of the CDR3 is TGCGCCAGCAGCCAAGCTGGGTCCAAAAACATTCAGTACTTC.

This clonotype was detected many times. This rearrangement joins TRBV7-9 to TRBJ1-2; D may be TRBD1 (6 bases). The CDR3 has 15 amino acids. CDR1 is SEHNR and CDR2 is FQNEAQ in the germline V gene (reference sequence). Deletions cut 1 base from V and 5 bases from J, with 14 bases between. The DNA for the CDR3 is TGTGCCAGCAGCTTAGATGGGGGCAACGGTTATGGCTACACCTTC. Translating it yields CASSLDGGNGYGYTF.

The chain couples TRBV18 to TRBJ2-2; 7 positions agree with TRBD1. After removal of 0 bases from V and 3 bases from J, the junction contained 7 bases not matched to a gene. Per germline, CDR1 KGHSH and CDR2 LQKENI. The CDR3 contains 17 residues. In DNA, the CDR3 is TGTGCCAGCTCACCACCGGTACAGGGACAGTACACCGGGGAGCTGTTTTTT. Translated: CASSPPVQGQYTGELFF.

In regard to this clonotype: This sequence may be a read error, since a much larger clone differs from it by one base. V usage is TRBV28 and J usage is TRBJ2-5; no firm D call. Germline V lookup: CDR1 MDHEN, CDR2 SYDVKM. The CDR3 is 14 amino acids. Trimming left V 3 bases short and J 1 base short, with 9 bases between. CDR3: CASSFTDGQETQYF. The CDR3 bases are TGTGCCAGCAGTTTTACCGATGGCCAAGAGACCCAGTACTTC.

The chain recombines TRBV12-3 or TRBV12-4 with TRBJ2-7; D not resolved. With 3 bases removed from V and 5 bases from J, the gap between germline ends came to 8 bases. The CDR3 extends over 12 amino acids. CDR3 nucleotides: TGTGCCAGCAGTTTGTACGGCAACGAGCAGTACTTC. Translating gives CASSLYGNEQYF.

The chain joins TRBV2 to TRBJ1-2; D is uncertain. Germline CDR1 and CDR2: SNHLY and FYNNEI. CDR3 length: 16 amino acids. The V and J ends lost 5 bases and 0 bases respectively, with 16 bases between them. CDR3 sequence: CASSLSEDLSNYGYTF. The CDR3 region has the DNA TGTGCCAGCAGTTTATCGGAGGACCTATCTAACTATGGCTACACCTTC.

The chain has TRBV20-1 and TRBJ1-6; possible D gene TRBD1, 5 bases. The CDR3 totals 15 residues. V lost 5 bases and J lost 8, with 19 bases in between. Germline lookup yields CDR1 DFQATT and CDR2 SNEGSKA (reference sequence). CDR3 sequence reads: CSAEPPQGPDSPLHF. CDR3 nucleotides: TGCAGTGCTGAACCCCCCCAGGGCCCCGATTCACCCCTCCACTTT.

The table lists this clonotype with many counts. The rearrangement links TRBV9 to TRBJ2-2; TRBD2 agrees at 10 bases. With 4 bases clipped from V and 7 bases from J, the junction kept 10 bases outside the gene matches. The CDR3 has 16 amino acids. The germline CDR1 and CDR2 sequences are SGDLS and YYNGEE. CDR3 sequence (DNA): TGTGCCAGCAGCTCAACCAGCGGGAGGGCAGGCGGGGAGCTGTTTTTT. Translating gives CASSSTSGRAGGELFF.

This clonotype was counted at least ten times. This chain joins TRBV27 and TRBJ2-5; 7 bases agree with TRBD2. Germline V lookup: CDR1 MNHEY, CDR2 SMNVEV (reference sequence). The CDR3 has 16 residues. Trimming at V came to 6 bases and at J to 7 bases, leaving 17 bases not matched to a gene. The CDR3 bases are TGTGCCAGCAGCCTAGAGGGGAGGGGTGGGTTGGGGACCCAGTACTTC. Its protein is CASSLEGRGGLGTQYF.

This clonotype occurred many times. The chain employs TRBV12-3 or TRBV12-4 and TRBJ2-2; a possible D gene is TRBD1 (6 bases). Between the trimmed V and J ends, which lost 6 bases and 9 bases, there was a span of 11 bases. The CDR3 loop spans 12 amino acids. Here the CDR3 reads CASRPGARELFF. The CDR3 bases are TGTGCCAGCAGACCAGGGGCCCGGGAGCTGTTTTTT.